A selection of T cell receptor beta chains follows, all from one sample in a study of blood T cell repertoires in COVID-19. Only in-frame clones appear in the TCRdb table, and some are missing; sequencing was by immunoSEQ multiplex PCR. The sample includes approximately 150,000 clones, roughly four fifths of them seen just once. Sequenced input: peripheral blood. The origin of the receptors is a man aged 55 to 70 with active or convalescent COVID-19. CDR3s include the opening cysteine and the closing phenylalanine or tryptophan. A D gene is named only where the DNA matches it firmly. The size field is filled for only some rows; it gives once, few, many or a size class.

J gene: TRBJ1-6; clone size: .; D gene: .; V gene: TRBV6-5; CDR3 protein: CASSYSPVNSPLHF; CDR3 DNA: TGTGCCAGCAGTTACTCGCCAGTTAATTCACCCCTCCACTTT
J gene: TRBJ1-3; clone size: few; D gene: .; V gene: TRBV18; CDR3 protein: CASSLNSQTRSGNTIYF; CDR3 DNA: TGTGCCAGCTCACTGAACAGCCAGACCCGCTCTGGAAACACCATATATTTT
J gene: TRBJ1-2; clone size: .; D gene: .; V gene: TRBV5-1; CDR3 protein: CASSLGGGTPSGYTF; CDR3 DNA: TGCGCCAGCAGCTTGGGTGGCGGCACCCCCTCCGGCTACACCTTC
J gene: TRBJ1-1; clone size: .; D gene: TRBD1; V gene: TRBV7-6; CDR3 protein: CASSEDRATEAFF; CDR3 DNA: TGTGCCAGCAGCGAAGACAGGGCCACTGAAGCTTTCTTT
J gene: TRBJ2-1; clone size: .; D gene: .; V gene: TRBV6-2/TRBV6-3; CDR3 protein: CASRPQGPYNEQFF; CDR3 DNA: TGTGCCAGCAGACCTCAGGGGCCTTACAATGAGCAGTTCTTC
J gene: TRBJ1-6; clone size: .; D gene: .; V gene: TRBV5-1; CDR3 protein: CASSLEGVGGSPLHF; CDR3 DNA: TGCGCCAGCAGCTTGGAGGGGGTTGGAGGATCACCCCTCCACTTT
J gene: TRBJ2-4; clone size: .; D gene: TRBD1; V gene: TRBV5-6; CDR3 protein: CASSLGQGRNIQYF; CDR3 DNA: TGTGCCAGCAGCTTGGGACAGGGGAGAAACATTCAGTACTTC
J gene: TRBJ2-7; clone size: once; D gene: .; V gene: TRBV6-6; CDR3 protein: CASRPGRVIGEQYF; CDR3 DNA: TGTGCCAGCAGACCTGGGCGGGTGATCGGTGAGCAGTACTTC
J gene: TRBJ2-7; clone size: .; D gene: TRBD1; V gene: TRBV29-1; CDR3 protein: CSANRGEKMEYF; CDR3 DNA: TGCAGCGCGAACAGGGGCGAAAAGATGGAGTACTTC
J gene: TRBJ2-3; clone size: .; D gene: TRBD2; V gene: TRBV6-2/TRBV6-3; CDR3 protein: CASSQPSASGKDTQYF; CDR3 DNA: TGTGCCAGCAGCCAACCCTCCGCTAGCGGGAAGGATACGCAGTATTTT
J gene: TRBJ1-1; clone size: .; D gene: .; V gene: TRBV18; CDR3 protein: CASSRSVTEAFF; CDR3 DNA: TGTGCCAGCTCGCGAAGTGTCACTGAAGCTTTCTTT
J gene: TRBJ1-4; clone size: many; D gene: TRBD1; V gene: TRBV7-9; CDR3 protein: CASSQGQGNEKLFF; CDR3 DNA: TGTGCCAGCAGCCAGGGACAGGGAAATGAAAAACTGTTTTTT
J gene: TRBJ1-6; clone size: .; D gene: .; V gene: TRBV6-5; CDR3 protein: CASSYSNRADNSPLHF; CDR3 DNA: TGTGCCAGCAGTTACTCGAACAGAGCAGACAATTCACCCCTCCACTTT
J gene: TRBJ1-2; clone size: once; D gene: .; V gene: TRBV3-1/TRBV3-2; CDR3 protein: CASSQGQAYGYTF; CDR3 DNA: TGTGCCAGCAGCCAAGGCCAAGCCTATGGCTACACCTTC
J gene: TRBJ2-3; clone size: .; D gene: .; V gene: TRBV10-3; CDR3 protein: CAISGGRGTDTQYF; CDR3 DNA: TGTGCCATCAGTGGGGGTAGGGGGACAGATACGCAGTATTTT
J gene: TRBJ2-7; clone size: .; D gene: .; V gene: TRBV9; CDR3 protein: CASSAGEGYRSEQYF; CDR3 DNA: TGTGCCAGCAGCGCAGGGGAAGGGTACCGGAGCGAGCAGTACTTC
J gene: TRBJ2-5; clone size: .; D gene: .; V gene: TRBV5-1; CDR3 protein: CASSPGETQYF; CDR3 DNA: TGCGCCAGCAGCCCGGGGGAGACCCAGTACTTC
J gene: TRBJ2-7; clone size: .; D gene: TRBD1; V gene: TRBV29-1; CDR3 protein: CSGGQDYEQYF; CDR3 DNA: TGCAGTGGAGGACAGGACTACGAGCAGTACTTC